In this sample, the clone carrying this TCR beta chain turned up a few times. Its specificity is unknown. This sample's time point: pretreatment peripheral blood. Patients' urothelial carcinoma was locally advanced or metastatic. The sample comes from a study of PD-L1 blockade in urothelial cancer. Study information: About 85% of the roughly 30 patients were males with bladder-origin urothelial cancer.

PCRs were each spiked with synthetic TCR analog templates. Libraries were prepared by immunoSEQ multiplex PCR; TCRdb keeps only in-frame clonotypes and omits some of them. In the table there are 37,000 or so clones, over 75% of which are singletons. Study-wide points: Durable benefit was linked to greater 3-week expansion of tumor-associated blood clones.

The material sequenced was PBMCs, taken around atezolizumab (anti-PD-L1) treatment. The receptor's source is a man aged 55 to 70 with urothelial cancer.

CDR3 in DNA: TGCAGCGTCGAACAGGGTTCTAATGAAAAACTGTTTTTT. It encodes CSVEQGSNEKLFF. The chain carries TRBV29-1 and TRBJ1-4; tentatively, D is TRBD1 (6 bases). Germline lookup yields CDR1 SQVTM and CDR2 ANQGSEA. The CDR3 runs to 13 residues. Trimming took 6 bases from V and 3 from J, leaving 11 bases between them. Drawing the rest from reference TRBV29-1 and TRBJ1-4, the complete variable domain is SAVISQKPSRDICQRGTSLTIQCQVDSQVTMMFWYRQQPGQSLTLIATANQGSEATYESGFVIDKFPISRPNLTFSTLTVSNMSPEDSSIYLCSVEQGSNEKLFFGSGTQLSVL.